This TCR beta chain was retrieved from a study of T cell responses to AZD1222 COVID-19 vaccine. Study findings and constraints: Researchers report vaccine-associated CD4 TCRs spanning spike, with dominance at 160-218 and 743-854. Donors were mostly white British, more females; clonal diversity possibly underestimated.

Sequencing used immunoSEQ multiplex PCR; TCRdb keeps in-frame clones, though not all of them. The profile shows roughly 110,000 clones, roughly 90% of them singletons. This CDR3 has 15 residues. CDR1 and CDR2 (germline): SQVTM, ANQGSEA. The J segment lost 4 bases and the V segment lost 4 bases, leaving 7 bases of the junction unmatched. With respect to this clone: As yet, its antigen is unknown.

The sample consisted of peripheral blood, taken on day 0 of AZD1222 vaccination. This chain uses TRBV29-1 with TRBJ1-2, with TRBD1 identical over 12 bases. The receptor was derived from an adult in good health. This chain's CDR3 is CSVGVGTGGAYGYTF. The CDR3 DNA reads as TGCAGCGTTGGGGTAGGGACAGGGGGCGCCTATGGCTACACCTTC. Based on the CDR3 plus reference TRBV29-1 and TRBJ1-2, the full variable domain is SAVISQKPSRDICQRGTSLTIQCQVDSQVTMMFWYRQQPGQSLTLIATANQGSEATYESGFVIDKFPISRPNLTFSTLTVSNMSPEDSSIYLCSVGVGTGGAYGYTFGSGTRLTVV.